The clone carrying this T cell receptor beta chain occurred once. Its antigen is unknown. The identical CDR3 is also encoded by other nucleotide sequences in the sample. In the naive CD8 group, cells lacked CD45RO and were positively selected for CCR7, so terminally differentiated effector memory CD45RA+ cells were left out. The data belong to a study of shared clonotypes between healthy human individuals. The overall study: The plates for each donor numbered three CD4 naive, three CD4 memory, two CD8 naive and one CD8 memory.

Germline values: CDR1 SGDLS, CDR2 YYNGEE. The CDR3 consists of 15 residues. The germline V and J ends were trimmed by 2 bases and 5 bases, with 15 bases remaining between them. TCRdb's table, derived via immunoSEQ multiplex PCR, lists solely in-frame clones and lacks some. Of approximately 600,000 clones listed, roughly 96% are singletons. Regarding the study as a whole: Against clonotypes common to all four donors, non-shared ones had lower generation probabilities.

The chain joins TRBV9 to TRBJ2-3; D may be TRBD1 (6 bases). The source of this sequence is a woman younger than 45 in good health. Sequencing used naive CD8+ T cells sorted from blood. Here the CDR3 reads CASSVGGRGGDTQYF. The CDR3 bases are TGTGCCAGCAGCGTCGGTGGCCGAGGGGGAGATACGCAGTATTTT.